This paragraph covers one T cell receptor beta chain sequence. The antigen remains unidentified. The CDR3 totals 14 residues. Looked up from germline, CDR1 is GTSNPN and CDR2 is SVGIG (reference sequence). V lost 2 bases and J 3 bases, leaving 13 bases between the germline ends. The data originate from a study of beta chain features in type 1 diabetes. Study conclusions and caveats: Shorter TCRB CDR3s, moderately but significantly so, marked every one of the four CD4+ subsets in Type 1 diabetes patients. Among patients, naive, central memory and Treg TCRB repertoires appeared more similar than among healthy donors.

Isolated RNA was reverse transcribed in full, so expressed TCRB transcripts were sequenced. Using immunoSEQ multiplex PCR, the repertoire was profiled, and TCRdb retains in-frame clones only, with some absent. The table includes more than 300,000 clones, over 7% detected once. This chain uses TRBV30 with TRBJ1-1, with D uncertain. Sequencing was done on a sample of central memory CD4+ T cells from blood. The sequence came from a man in his thirties or forties with type 1 diabetes. DNA of the CDR3: TGTGCCTGGAGTAAGACGACAAAGGACACTGAAGCTTTCTTT. Residues: CAWSKTTKDTEAFF.